These 22 T cell receptor beta chains originate from one sample sequenced in a study of shared clonotypes between healthy human individuals. Cells designated naive CD8 were CD45RO-negative and were positively selected for CCR7, with terminally differentiated effector memory CD45RA+ cells excluded. Some clones are missing from TCRdb's copy, which holds only in-frame ones; the method was immunoSEQ multiplex PCR. The sample includes roughly 2,000,000 clones, 93% of them seen just once. The specimen sequenced was naive CD8+ T cells from PBMCs. The receptors shown here come from a man in his late teens or twenties in good health. Some clones in this sample may be carry-over from other donors' samples.

This clone showed up just once. The chain is built from TRBV11-2 and TRBJ2-7, with 15 bases fitting TRBD2. CDR3 length: 16 residues. The V segment lost 4 bases and the J segment 4 bases; nucleotides outside the gene matches: 5. The germline V gene has CDR1 SGHAT and CDR2 FQNNGV. This CDR3 reads CASSSIGTSGRYEQYF. Here the CDR3 DNA reads TGTGCCAGCAGCTCCATCGGGACTAGCGGGAGGTACGAGCAGTACTTC. The entire variable domain, with the rest obtained from reference TRBV11-2 and TRBJ2-7, is as follows: EAGVAQSPRYKIIEKRQSVAFWCNPISGHATLYWYQQILGQGPKLLIQFQNNGVVDDSQLPKDRFSAERLKGVDSTLKIQPAKLEDSAVYLCASSSIGTSGRYEQYFGPGTRLTVT.

The chain is built from TRBV11-3 and TRBJ2-1, with D unclear. This CDR3 is 15 amino acids long. In germline, CDR1 is SGHNT, CDR2 YENEEA. The ends were cut back, 5 bases at V and 8 bases at J, with 19 bases in the middle. CDR3 coding DNA: TGTGCCAGCAGCCCCCCACATTCTGGGGTCGATGAGCAGTTCTTC. It is translated as CASSPPHSGVDEQFF.

CDR3 in DNA: TGTGCCAGCAGCGTAGGAGACCGAAAGGGGCCCCAGCATTTT. This codes for CASSVGDRKGPQHF. The V and J genes are TRBV9 and TRBJ1-5; D call uncertain. CDR1 SGDLS and CDR2 YYNGEE come from the germline V gene. This CDR3 spans 14 amino acids. V was shortened by 0 bases and J by 9 bases, with 13 bases between the two germline ends.

This chain joins TRBV27 and TRBJ1-2; D not certain. V shed 0 bases and J shed 11 bases, with 13 bases lying between them. This CDR3 has 13 amino acids. Looked up from germline, CDR1 is MNHEY and CDR2 is SMNVEV (reference sequence). The CDR3 nucleotides are TGTGCCAGCAGTTTATCGGGTGGGTCGGGTTACACCTTC. It is translated as CASSLSGGSGYTF.

This clone was observed a handful of times. Other DNA sequences in the sample encode the same CDR3. The rearrangement uses TRBV18 and TRBJ1-5, with a weak D call TRBD1 (5 bases). The CDR3 is 14 amino acids. Germline CDR1 and CDR2: KGHSH and LQKENI. V lost 6 bases, J lost 3 bases, and 12 bases lay in between. CDR3: CASSPGRSNQPQHF. In nucleotides, the CDR3 is TGTGCCAGCTCGCCAGGGAGGTCCAATCAGCCCCAGCATTTT.

The chain employs TRBV7-9 and TRBJ1-2, with TRBD1 as a possible D gene (6 bases). V lost 5 bases to trimming and J lost 5 bases, with 24 bases between them. The germline V gene has CDR1 SEHNR and CDR2 FQNEAQ (reference sequence). This CDR3 comprises 17 residues. This CDR3 is CASSPPGQPTAGYGYTF. The CDR3 DNA reads TGTGCCAGCAGCCCGCCTGGACAGCCAACTGCTGGATATGGCTACACCTTC.

The chain couples TRBV27 to TRBJ1-2; D unclear. The CDR3 runs to 16 residues. The germline gives CDR1 MNHEY, CDR2 SMNVEV (reference sequence). V gave up 0 bases and J gave up 5 bases, with 16 bases separating them. Here the CDR3 DNA reads TGTGCCAGCAGTTTATCCACAGTGGCGCCAACTTATGGCTACACCTTC. This gives the protein CASSLSTVAPTYGYTF.

The V gene is TRBV7-3, the J gene TRBJ2-3; D is uncertain. In germline, CDR1 is SGHTA, CDR2 FQGTGA. V gave up 5 bases and J gave up 0 bases, with 9 bases separating them. The CDR3 runs 14 residues. The CDR3 is CASSTNPSTDTQYF. CDR3 bases: TGTGCCAGCAGCACAAACCCTAGCACAGATACGCAGTATTTT.

V gene TRBV28 combines with J gene TRBJ2-5, with D perhaps TRBD1 (6 bases). Germline loops: CDR1 MDHEN, CDR2 SYDVKM. Between the trimmed V and J ends, which lost 5 bases and 8 bases, there was a span of 18 bases. The CDR3 length is 14 residues. The CDR3 region has the DNA TGTGCCAGCAGTCCCCAGGGACAAAAACTCACCCAGTACTTC. As protein: CASSPQGQKLTQYF.

CDR3 amino acids: CATSSGEPDTQYF. Written as DNA, the CDR3 is TGCGCCACCTCCAGCGGGGAACCAGATACGCAGTATTTT. The rearrangement joins TRBV5-1 to TRBJ2-3; 7 positions agree with TRBD2. Germline trimming cut 9 bases from V and 4 bases from J; bases unmatched to any gene: 8. The CDR3 spans 13 residues. Per germline, CDR1 SGHRS and CDR2 YFSETQ.

This clone was found a few times. The chain links TRBV5-5 to TRBJ1-2; TRBD1 might be the D (5 bases). The CDR3 loop spans 18 amino acids. Trimming took off 1 base at V and 7 bases at J, with 26 bases between the two ends. The germline CDR1 and CDR2 sequences are SGHKS and YYEKEE (reference sequence). CDR3 DNA: TGTGCCAGCAGCTTGATTACGGCAGGGCGGGGAGGGATTGGTGGCTACACCTTC. Translation gives CASSLITAGRGGIGGYTF.

The CDR3 reads CASSLRGGGLAEAFF. Here the CDR3 DNA reads TGTGCCAGCAGCCTGAGGGGAGGGGGCTTGGCTGAAGCTTTCTTT. The chain joins TRBV11-1 to TRBJ1-1, with TRBD1 matching 7 bases. Per the germline V gene, CDR1 is SGHAT and CDR2 is FQDESV (reference sequence). V was pared by 5 bases and J by 6 bases, with 12 bases of the junction left unmatched. CDR3 length: 15 amino acids.

The V gene is TRBV7-3, the J gene TRBJ1-1, with a possible D match to TRBD1 (5 bases). V lost 5 bases to trimming and J lost 5 bases, with 15 bases between them. From germline, CDR1 is SGHTA and CDR2 FQGTGA. The CDR3 spans 14 residues. The CDR3 here is CASSPGAGLTEAFF. CDR3 DNA: TGTGCCAGCAGCCCCGGGGCAGGATTAACTGAAGCTTTCTTT.

This sequence joins TRBV7-9 and TRBJ1-2; no definite D call. Trimming took off 5 bases at V and 5 bases at J, with 18 bases between the two ends. The CDR3 is 15 residues long. The germline CDR1 and CDR2 sequences are SEHNR and FQNEAQ (reference sequence). CDR3 region: CASSPARDGMYGYTF. DNA of the CDR3: TGTGCCAGCAGCCCTGCCCGCGACGGGATGTATGGCTACACCTTC.

J is TRBJ1-3 and V is TRBV9, with D uncertain. The CDR3 length is 14 residues. CDR1 SGDLS and CDR2 YYNGEE come from the germline V gene. Trimming left V 1 base short and J 4 bases short, with 9 bases between. The chain's CDR3 is CASSVSLGGNTIYF. CDR3 bases: TGTGCCAGCAGCGTAAGTCTAGGAGGAAACACCATATATTTT.

V is TRBV4-1 and J is TRBJ1-4; no clear D gene. Germline V lookup: CDR1 MGHRA, CDR2 YSYEKL. The CDR3 spans 16 residues. V lost 2 bases and J 0 bases, leaving 10 bases between the germline ends. The CDR3 DNA follows: TGCGCCAGCAGCCAACAATTATTTGCAACTAATGAAAAACTGTTTTTT. This codes for CASSQQLFATNEKLFF.

Comments on this clone: Other DNA sequences in the sample encode the same CDR3. The rearrangement joins TRBV19 to TRBJ2-1; 11 nucleotides line up with TRBD1. Germline V gene lookup returns CDR1 LNHDA and CDR2 SQIVND (reference sequence). CDR3 size: 15 residues. Trimming cost V 3 bases and J 4 bases; bases outside gene matches: 2. CDR3 coding DNA: TGTGCCAGTAGTATCCGGGACAGGGGGTACAATGAGCAGTTCTTC. As protein: CASSIRDRGYNEQFF.

This clone occurred once. The V gene is TRBV19, the J gene TRBJ2-5; 8 positions match TRBD1. The V gene's germline CDR1 is LNHDA and CDR2 SQIVND (reference sequence). The CDR3 extends over 15 amino acids. Trimming removed 2 bases from V and 5 bases from J; junction bases left unmatched: 7. The CDR3 region has the DNA TGTGCCAGTAGTATATTACAGGGGGATAGGGAGACCCAGTACTTC. Translated, it gives CASSILQGDRETQYF.

J is TRBJ2-2 and V is TRBV6-6, with 8 positions matching TRBD2. CDR3 size: 13 residues. Germline trimming cut 6 bases from V and 4 bases from J; bases unmatched to any gene: 1. Germline-derived CDR1 and CDR2 are MNHNY and SVGAGI (reference sequence). CDR3 in DNA: TGTGCCAGCAGGGCGGGAGGCACCGGGGAGCTGTTTTTT. This translates into CASRAGGTGELFF.

The CDR3 here is CASSLLERSSYNEQFF. The CDR3 nucleotides are TGTGCCAGCAGTCTACTGGAGCGGAGCTCCTACAATGAGCAGTTCTTC. This chain uses TRBV6-6 with TRBJ2-1, with D possibly matching TRBD2 (5 bases). This CDR3 is 16 amino acids long. V was clipped by 5 bases and J by 0 bases, with 14 bases between them. Per the germline V gene, CDR1 is MNHNY and CDR2 is SVGAGI (reference sequence).

In the case of this clone: The sample carries other DNA sequences with the same CDR3. The V gene is TRBV29-1, the J gene TRBJ2-3; the match to TRBD2 covers 10 bases. This CDR3 has 15 amino acids. CDR1 SQVTM and CDR2 ANQGSEA come from the germline V gene. The V gene end was trimmed by 6 bases and the J gene end by 2 bases; junction bases not matched to a gene: 8. The CDR3 region is CSVVRTSGYTDTQYF. As DNA, the CDR3 is TGCAGCGTGGTCCGGACTAGCGGCTACACAGATACGCAGTATTTT.

This sequence joins TRBV5-6 and TRBJ2-7; unclear D gene. This CDR3 has 14 amino acids. Germline loops: CDR1 SGHDT, CDR2 YYEEEE. Trimming cost V 0 bases and J 6 bases, with 13 bases left between them. CDR3 DNA sequence: TGTGCCAGCAGCTTGGTGCGGCGGCCCGGCGAGCAGTACTTC. Its protein product is CASSLVRRPGEQYF. Complete variable domain (other parts from reference TRBV5-6 and TRBJ2-7): DAGVTQSPTHLIKTRGQQVTLRCSPKSGHDTVSWYQQALGQGPQFIFQYYEEEERQRGNFPDRFSGHQFPNYSSELNVNALLLGDSALYLCASSLVRRPGEQYFGPGTRLTVT.